This passage covers 21 T cell receptor beta chains from one sample sequenced in a study of cytomegalovirus exposure and HLA in healthy donors. The PCR used 60 Vbeta and 13 Jbeta primers. The repertoire was sequenced with immunoSEQ multiplex PCR; TCRdb's copy has only in-frame clones and lacks some. The table lists about 170,000 clones, 75% to 90% of them singletons. Input material: PBMCs. All receptors come from a woman aged 50 to 65 in good health and CMV-seropositive.

The chain joins TRBV15 to TRBJ1-6; no clear D gene. The CDR3 runs 16 residues. The V and J ends lost 0 bases and 10 bases respectively, with 16 bases between them. Per germline, CDR1 LNHNV and CDR2 YYDKDF (reference sequence). Written as DNA, the CDR3 is TGTGCCACCAGCAGAGATTCGCGCCTGATAAGATCACCCCTCCACTTT. Protein product: CATSRDSRLIRSPLHF.

This clone occurred a few times. The chain carries TRBV19 and TRBJ2-3, with 9 bases that match TRBD1. V shed 8 bases and J 2 bases; nucleotides not matched to a gene: 2. The germline CDR1 and CDR2 sequences are LNHDA and SQIVND (reference sequence). This CDR3 is 13 amino acids long. CDR3 loop: CASWDRVTDTQYF. Here the CDR3 DNA reads TGTGCCAGTTGGGACAGGGTCACAGATACGCAGTATTTT.

The chain links TRBV11-3 to TRBJ1-3; possibly TRBD1 for D (6 bases). The CDR3 consists of 15 residues. Germline V gene data show CDR1 as SGHNT and CDR2 as YENEEA. The V and J ends lost 6 bases and 0 bases respectively, with 12 bases between them. Here the CDR3 reads CASSRQDCSGNTIYF. In DNA form, the CDR3 reads TGTGCCAGCAGTAGACAGGATTGCTCTGGAAACACCATATATTTT.

The J gene is TRBJ2-3, the V gene TRBV11-2; D not certain. CDR3 length: 14 residues. Trimming left V 0 bases short and J 2 bases short, with 6 bases between. Germline V gives CDR1 SGHAT, CDR2 FQNNGV. Written as DNA, the CDR3 is TGTGCCAGCAGCTTAGATCTCGTCACAGATACGCAGTATTTT. Protein product: CASSLDLVTDTQYF.

This chain joins TRBV6-1 and TRBJ1-2, with D tentatively TRBD1 (6 bases). Deletions cut 4 bases from V and 8 bases from J, with 11 bases between. This CDR3 contains 12 residues. Per germline, CDR1 MNHNS and CDR2 SASEGT. CDR3 in DNA: TGTGCCAGCAGTGCAAACAGGGTGGGCTACACCTTC. Translated: CASSANRVGYTF.

This rearrangement joins TRBV6-1 to TRBJ2-1; no clear D. Trimming removed 4 bases at V and 12 bases at J, with 10 bases between. The CDR3 spans 11 residues. Germline CDR1 reads MNHNS; CDR2 reads SASEGT. The CDR3, as DNA: TGTGCCAGCAGTGGGCTCTCAGTGCAGTTCTTC. Translating gives CASSGLSVQFF.

The V and J genes are TRBV19 and TRBJ2-5; 8 bases match TRBD2. The CDR3 has 12 amino acids. Germline-derived CDR1 and CDR2 are LNHDA and SQIVND (reference sequence). As DNA, the CDR3 is TGTGCGGCGGGAGGTCGACGCGAGACCCAGTACTTC. It specifies CAAGGRRETQYF.

Many counts were recorded for this clone. The CDR3 loop is CAISEPTGNYGYTF. DNA of the CDR3: TGTGCCATCAGTGAGCCCACAGGGAACTATGGCTACACCTTC. The chain recombines TRBV10-3 with TRBJ1-2, with D possibly matching TRBD1 (6 bases). Trimming took 2 bases from V and 2 from J, leaving 9 bases between them. Germline CDR1 reads ENHRY; CDR2 reads SYGVKD. CDR3 length: 14 residues.

The chain joins TRBV7-2 to TRBJ2-2; TRBD2 is a possible D gene (6 bases). Germline V gives CDR1 SGHTA, CDR2 FQGNSA. This CDR3 has 16 amino acids. V was shortened by 5 bases and J by 6 bases, with 19 bases between the two germline ends. As DNA, the CDR3 is TGTGCCAGCAGCCTGAAGAGGGCGGGGTTCTCCGGGGAGCTGTTTTTT. It yields the protein CASSLKRAGFSGELFF.

J is TRBJ2-2 and V is TRBV10-3; D is uncertain. Trimming shortened V by 6 bases and J by 0 bases, and 5 bases separated the two germline ends. The germline V gene has CDR1 ENHRY and CDR2 SYGVKD. This CDR3 region has 13 residues. The CDR3, as DNA: TGTGCCATCAGAGCCACGAACACCGGGGAGCTGTTTTTT. Translated, it gives CAIRATNTGELFF.

The chain carries TRBV7-8 and TRBJ2-7; D might be TRBD2 (6 bases). The CDR3 length is 17 residues. Germline lookup yields CDR1 SGHVS and CDR2 FQNEAQ. V lost 1 base and J lost 4, with 20 bases in between. The DNA of the CDR3 is TGTGCCAGCAGCTTAGGAGCAGGTCGGTGGGACTCTTACGAGCAGTACTTC. Protein: CASSLGAGRWDSYEQYF.

The chain has TRBV9 and TRBJ1-1; D uncertain. Trimming pared 0 bases from V and 3 bases from J, leaving 9 bases between. This CDR3 spans 14 amino acids. Germline loops: CDR1 SGDLS, CDR2 YYNGEE. CDR3 sequence (DNA): TGTGCCAGCAGCGTAGACGGGCGGGACACTGAAGCTTTCTTT. The encoded protein is CASSVDGRDTEAFF.

The V and J genes are TRBV5-4 and TRBJ1-1; a weak D match, TRBD1 (5 bases). CDR1 and CDR2 from the germline V gene are SGHNT and YYREEE (reference sequence). V lost 3 bases, J lost 8 bases, and 17 bases lay in between. The CDR3 sequence is 14 residues long. The CDR3 loop is CASSSPGGPLEAFF. In DNA form, the CDR3 reads TGTGCCAGCAGCTCTCCGGGGGGACCTCTGGAAGCTTTCTTT.

The genes are TRBV28 and TRBJ1-2, with 8 bases lining up with TRBD1. The CDR3 covers 20 residues. CDR1 and CDR2 (germline): MDHEN, SYDVKM. The junction had 33 bases not matched to a gene; V was cut back by 5 bases and J by 13 bases. In DNA, the CDR3 is TGTGCCAGCAGTCCCTCCTTCCTCATTACAGGGGGACGCGTGCCCGATATTCTCACCTTC. Its protein product is CASSPSFLITGGRVPDILTF.

This chain joins TRBV4-2 and TRBJ1-5; weak D call: TRBD1 (5 bases). V lost 2 bases, J lost 0 bases, and 14 bases lay in between. Germline lookup yields CDR1 LGHNA and CDR2 YNFKEQ. The CDR3 contains 17 residues. This chain's CDR3 is CASSQPKNRGSNQPQHF. Here the CDR3 DNA reads TGTGCCAGCAGCCAACCAAAGAATAGGGGTAGCAATCAGCCCCAGCATTTT.

The rearrangement joins TRBV5-1 to TRBJ1-2, with TRBD1 matching over 9 bases. CDR3 length equals 13 residues. Germline CDR1 and CDR2: SGHRS and YFSETQ. The J segment lost 6 bases and the V segment lost 4 bases, leaving 4 bases of the junction unmatched. CDR3 region: CASSDRGIDGYTF. CDR3 sequence (DNA): TGCGCCAGCAGCGACAGGGGGATCGATGGCTACACCTTC.

The chain couples TRBV7-6 to TRBJ2-7; D is possibly TRBD2 (5 bases). CDR1 and CDR2 (germline): SGHVS, FNYEAQ. The CDR3 is 16 residues long. Trimming shortened V by 0 bases and J by 7 bases, and 19 bases separated the two germline ends. The CDR3 DNA reads as TGTGCCAGCAGCTTAGCGGTCCCAGGCTCATCGGGGGAGCAGTACTTC. It yields the protein CASSLAVPGSSGEQYF.

Remarks on this clone: In the same sample, other DNA sequences code for this CDR3. CDR3 protein: CASSLVRGYEKLFF. For the CDR3, the DNA is TGTGCCAGCAGTTTAGTGCGCGGTTATGAAAAACTGTTTTTT. V usage is TRBV27 and J usage is TRBJ1-4; D gene uncertain. V was clipped by 2 bases and J by 6 bases, with 10 bases between them. CDR1 MNHEY and CDR2 SMNVEV come from the germline V gene (reference sequence). The CDR3 length is 14 residues.

This sequence joins TRBV7-2 and TRBJ1-2; no reliable D call. From germline, CDR1 is SGHTA and CDR2 FQGNSA. This CDR3 has 13 residues. V lost 5 bases and J lost 6, with 13 bases in between. The CDR3 is CASSQVAPDGYTF. CDR3 coding DNA: TGTGCCAGCAGCCAGGTGGCACCGGATGGCTACACCTTC.

The V and J genes are TRBV14 and TRBJ1-5; 11 bases are shared with TRBD1. CDR3 length: 18 amino acids. Trimming removed 2 bases from V and 5 bases from J; junction bases left unmatched: 11. CDR1 is SGHDN and CDR2 is FVKESK in the germline V gene. The CDR3 coding sequence is TGTGCCAGCAGCCAAAAAAACCGGGACAGGGGGTCCCATCAGCCCCAGCATTTT. It codes for CASSQKNRDRGSHQPQHF.

The chain uses TRBV2 and TRBJ1-2; D not resolved. The CDR3 extends over 13 amino acids. V shed 6 bases and J shed 0 bases, with 8 bases lying between them. Germline assignment: CDR1 SNHLY and CDR2 FYNNEI. The DNA for the CDR3 is TGTGCCAGCAGAGAGGAAGCTAACTATGGCTACACCTTC. It specifies CASREEANYGYTF. Full variable domain (remainder filled in from reference TRBV2 and TRBJ1-2): EPEVTQTPSHQVTQMGQEVILRCVPISNHLYFYWYRQILGQKVEFLVSFYNNEISEKSEIFDDQFSVERPDGSNFTLKIRSTKLEDSAMYFCASREEANYGYTFGSGTRLTVV.